This T cell receptor beta chain comes out of a study of identical twins. Template switching created a universal primer site, and the cDNA included unique molecular identifiers. TCRdb re-derived calls from the 5' RACE reads in MiXCR, one entry per CDR3 protein. The sample yields roughly 690,000 distinct CDR3 sequences, around 5.7% seen once. The V gene end was trimmed by 6 bases and the J gene end by 4 bases; junction bases not matched to a gene: 15. The CDR3 loop spans 16 amino acids. Germline-derived CDR1 and CDR2 are DFQATT and SNEGSKA (reference sequence). V and J are TRBV20-1 and TRBJ1-2, with 9 bases aligning to TRBD1. The sequenced sample was naive T cells sorted from blood. This receptor was obtained from a man between 18 and 35 years old in good health. Here the CDR3 DNA reads TGCAGTGCCCCGAGTGTACAGGGGGCGCTCGGCTATGGCTACACCTTC. Its protein product is CSAPSVQGALGYGYTF.